This T cell receptor beta chain was sequenced in a study of cytomegalovirus exposure and HLA in healthy donors. In the study overall: Later analysis reported that the 110 or so validation repertoires shared the platform of the roughly 710 first-cohort repertoires.

Whole-study findings and limits: Cytomegalovirus association was assigned to under 200 TCR beta chains. Most TCR sequences were seen very rarely across donors, but some public TCRs occurred in many.

The data were produced by immunoSEQ multiplex PCR, yet TCRdb's version contains in-frame clones alone and is incomplete. Here the sample spans fewer than 350,000 clones, roughly 90% being singletons. A remark on this clone: The antigen remains undetermined.

The CDR3 loop spans 15 amino acids. The junction had 10 bases not matched to a gene; V was cut back by 10 bases and J by 0 bases. CDR1 is MGHDK and CDR2 is SYGVNS in the germline V gene. V usage is TRBV25-1 and J usage is TRBJ2-5; TRBD2 matches at 8 bases. Material: PBMCs. This TCR derives from a woman between 18 and 30 years old in good health and CMV-seronegative. CDR3 nucleotides: TGTGCCACCGAGTGGGGCGGGAGGTACCAAGAGACCCAGTACTTC. Amino acid sequence: CATEWGGRYQETQYF.